A selection of T cell receptor beta chains follows, all from one sample in a study of control samples from healthy donors and cancer patients. Here immunoSEQ multiplex PCR was the method, and the copy in TCRdb shows in-frame clones only, minus some. The table has roughly 100,000 clones, 80% to 90% seen once. The sequencing sample was made of blood. The receptors derive from a woman in her forties or fifties in good health. The CDR3 runs from the conserved cysteine through the conserved F or W. A D gene is named only where the DNA matches it firmly. Some rows have no size entry. The others give once, few or many, or a class for an expanded clone.

J gene: TRBJ1-1; CDR3 length: 16; clone size: .; D gene: TRBD1; V gene: TRBV6-2/TRBV6-3; CDR3 DNA: TGTGCCAGCAGTTGGTCCGGGACAGCCCCTAACACTGAAGCTTTCTTT; CDR3 protein: CASSWSGTAPNTEAFF
J gene: TRBJ2-3; CDR3 length: 15; clone size: .; D gene: .; V gene: TRBV9; CDR3 DNA: TGTGCCAGCAGCGCCTTTCCAGGGGGGCCAGATACGCAGTATTTT; CDR3 protein: CASSAFPGGPDTQYF
J gene: TRBJ2-2; CDR3 length: 16; clone size: .; D gene: TRBD1; V gene: TRBV15; CDR3 DNA: TGTGCCACCAGCAGAGATCCCAGGGGGCGTACCGGGGAGCTGTTTTTT; CDR3 protein: CATSRDPRGRTGELFF
J gene: TRBJ1-3; CDR3 length: 13; clone size: many; D gene: .; V gene: TRBV30; CDR3 DNA: TGTGCCTGGATCACGGACGGGGGAAACACCATATATTTT; CDR3 protein: CAWITDGGNTIYF
J gene: TRBJ2-3; CDR3 length: 13; clone size: once; D gene: .; V gene: TRBV11-2; CDR3 DNA: TGTGCCAGCAGCTTAGACCGGCGGAATACGCAGTATTTT; CDR3 protein: CASSLDRRNTQYF
J gene: TRBJ1-2; CDR3 length: 14; clone size: .; D gene: .; V gene: TRBV19; CDR3 DNA: TGTGCCAGTAGTGAACAGGGAAGTGGCTATGGCTACACCTTC; CDR3 protein: CASSEQGSGYGYTF
J gene: TRBJ2-2; CDR3 length: 18; clone size: .; D gene: .; V gene: TRBV11-2; CDR3 DNA: TGTGCCAGCAGCTTAATCGCCAGGCGTCTTACTATAGACGGGGAGCTGTTTTTT; CDR3 protein: CASSLIARRLTIDGELFF
J gene: TRBJ2-7; CDR3 length: 11; clone size: .; D gene: .; V gene: TRBV6-5; CDR3 DNA: TGTGCCAGCGAACGGGGGTACGAGCAGTACTTC; CDR3 protein: CASERGYEQYF
J gene: TRBJ2-7; CDR3 length: 15; clone size: .; D gene: TRBD1; V gene: TRBV6-5; CDR3 DNA: TGTGCCAGCAGTCCGCGACAGGGTCCCTTTAGCGAGCAGTACTTC; CDR3 protein: CASSPRQGPFSEQYF
J gene: TRBJ1-4; CDR3 length: 15; clone size: .; D gene: .; V gene: TRBV7-2; CDR3 DNA: TGTGCCAGCAGCTTAGTCCGGGGTGGCAACGAAAAACTGTTTTTT; CDR3 protein: CASSLVRGGNEKLFF
J gene: TRBJ2-7; CDR3 length: 13; clone size: .; D gene: .; V gene: TRBV19; CDR3 DNA: TGTGCCAGTGCGAATCAGGGATCCTACGAGCAGTACTTC; CDR3 protein: CASANQGSYEQYF
J gene: TRBJ1-6; CDR3 length: 13; clone size: .; D gene: TRBD1; V gene: TRBV5-1; CDR3 DNA: TGCGCCAGCAGCACGGACAGGGGGGTACCCCTCCACTTT; CDR3 protein: CASSTDRGVPLHF
J gene: TRBJ1-2; CDR3 length: 15; clone size: .; D gene: .; V gene: TRBV27; CDR3 DNA: TGTGCCAGCAGTTCCATTCGCCGGGACATTTATGGCTACACCTTC; CDR3 protein: CASSSIRRDIYGYTF
J gene: TRBJ2-3; CDR3 length: 14; clone size: .; D gene: .; V gene: TRBV6-2/TRBV6-3; CDR3 DNA: TGTGCCAGCAGTTACTCGGCGGGCACAGATACGCAGTATTTT; CDR3 protein: CASSYSAGTDTQYF
J gene: TRBJ2-1; CDR3 length: 17; clone size: .; D gene: .; V gene: TRBV27; CDR3 DNA: TGTGCCAGCAGTTTAAGTCGACGGGCGGCCCTTTACAATGAGCAGTTCTTC; CDR3 protein: CASSLSRRAALYNEQFF
J gene: TRBJ2-7; CDR3 length: 14; clone size: .; D gene: TRBD2; V gene: TRBV19; CDR3 DNA: TGTGCCAGTAGTAAAGGGGACTACTCCTACGAGCAGTACTTC; CDR3 protein: CASSKGDYSYEQYF
J gene: TRBJ2-7; CDR3 length: 16; clone size: few; D gene: TRBD2; V gene: TRBV6-7; CDR3 DNA: TGTGCCAGCAGTTACGCTAGACTAGCGGGAGGACACGAGCAGTACTTC; CDR3 protein: CASSYARLAGGHEQYF
J gene: TRBJ1-1; CDR3 length: 16; clone size: .; D gene: TRBD1; V gene: TRBV15; CDR3 DNA: TGTGCCACCAGCGGCAGGGACAGGGGGCGAGGTACTGAAGCTTTCTTT; CDR3 protein: CATSGRDRGRGTEAFF
J gene: TRBJ1-6; CDR3 length: 15; clone size: once; D gene: TRBD1; V gene: TRBV20-1; CDR3 DNA: TGCAGTGCTAGTCAGGCGGGACAGGGAAATTCACCCCTCCACTTT; CDR3 protein: CSASQAGQGNSPLHF
J gene: TRBJ1-5; CDR3 length: 12; clone size: .; D gene: .; V gene: TRBV19; CDR3 DNA: TGTGCCAGTAGTATGAGGAGTCAGCCCCAGCATTTT; CDR3 protein: CASSMRSQPQHF
J gene: TRBJ1-6; CDR3 length: 13; clone size: .; D gene: .; V gene: TRBV7-3; CDR3 DNA: TGTGCCAGCAGCTTAACGAATAATTCACCCCTCCACTTT; CDR3 protein: CASSLTNNSPLHF
J gene: TRBJ1-1; CDR3 length: 14; clone size: once; D gene: TRBD1; V gene: TRBV6-1; CDR3 DNA: TGTGCCAGCAGTGAAAACAGGGGGAACACTGAAGCTTTCTTT; CDR3 protein: CASSENRGNTEAFF
J gene: TRBJ2-4; CDR3 length: 16; clone size: .; D gene: TRBD2; V gene: TRBV7-2; CDR3 DNA: TGTGCCAGCAGCAGAGCGACTAGCGGGGCGAAAAACATTCAGTACTTC; CDR3 protein: CASSRATSGAKNIQYF